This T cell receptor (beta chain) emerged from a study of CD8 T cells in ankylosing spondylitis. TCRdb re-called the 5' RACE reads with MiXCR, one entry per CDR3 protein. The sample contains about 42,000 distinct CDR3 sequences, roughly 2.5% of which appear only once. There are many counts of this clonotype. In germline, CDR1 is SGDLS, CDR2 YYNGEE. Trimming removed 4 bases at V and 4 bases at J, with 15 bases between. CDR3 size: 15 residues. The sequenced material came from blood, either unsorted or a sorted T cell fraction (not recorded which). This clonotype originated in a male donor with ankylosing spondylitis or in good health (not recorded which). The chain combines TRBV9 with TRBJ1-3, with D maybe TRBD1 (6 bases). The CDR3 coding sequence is TGTGCCAGCAGCCCCCGGGGGGCGGACGGAAACACCATATATTTT. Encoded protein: CASSPRGADGNTIYF.